Shown below are 4 T cell receptor beta chains from a single sample sequenced in a study of blood T cell repertoires in COVID-19. TCRdb's table, derived via immunoSEQ multiplex PCR, lists solely in-frame clones and lacks some. This repertoire shows 150,000 or so clones, 80% to 90% found once; its top ten account for around 15%. Sequences were obtained from peripheral blood. The receptor source for this set is a young man with COVID-19, enrolled during active disease.

Details on this clone: Other nucleotide sequences in the sample specify the same CDR3. V usage is TRBV5-6 and J usage is TRBJ2-5; the D is unclear. The length of the CDR3 is 11 residues. Germline CDR1 reads SGHDT; CDR2 reads YYEEEE. The germline V and J ends were trimmed by 2 bases and 5 bases, with 4 bases remaining between them. The CDR3 nucleotides are TGTGCCAGCAGCTTCCGGGAGACCCAGTACTTC. Its translation is CASSFRETQYF.

The chain couples TRBV7-9 to TRBJ1-5; D not resolved. The CDR3 has 13 amino acids. Germline V gene sequence: CDR1 SEHNR, CDR2 FQNEAQ (reference sequence). The V and J ends lost 4 bases and 7 bases respectively, with 11 bases between them. The CDR3 loop reads CASSSLAGQPQHF. In DNA, the CDR3 is TGTGCCAGCAGCTCCTTGGCCGGGCAGCCCCAGCATTTT.

This clone was found once. The chain joins TRBV5-4 to TRBJ2-3; TRBD2 aligns across 10 bases. The CDR3 spans 15 residues. The J segment lost 1 base and the V segment lost 2 bases, leaving 1 base of the junction unmatched. Germline V gene sequence: CDR1 SGHNT, CDR2 YYREEE (reference sequence). In DNA, the CDR3 is TGTGCCAGCAGCTTCGGGACTAGCGGCACAGATACGCAGTATTTT. Protein product: CASSFGTSGTDTQYF.

The rearrangement joins TRBV20-1 to TRBJ1-2, with D possibly TRBD1 on 6 matching bases. This CDR3 region has 11 residues. Germline V gene sequence: CDR1 DFQATT, CDR2 SNEGSKA (reference sequence). The CDR3 bases are TGCACTACGTGGGGGCCACTTGGCTACACCTTC. Residues: CTTWGPLGYTF.